This TCR beta chain was identified during a study of cytomegalovirus exposure and HLA in healthy donors. 60 Vbeta and 13 Jbeta primers were used in PCR. The data were produced by immunoSEQ multiplex PCR, yet TCRdb's version contains in-frame clones alone and is incomplete. There are some 190,000 clones in the sample; around 83% occur only once, and more than 1.5% lies in the top ten. Of note for this clone: The antigen remains undetermined.

Findings and caveats of the study: Presence/absence analyses treated sequencing depth as roughly uniform across donors. High specificity and sensitivity for cytomegalovirus status were reported for the classifier.

The sample comprised PBMCs. This receptor was identified in a middle-aged man in good health and CMV-seropositive.

DNA of the CDR3: TGTGCCAGCAGCTTAGCAGCCCTAGCGGGAGTAGAGACCCAGTACTTC. As protein: CASSLAALAGVETQYF. This chain joins TRBV7-2 and TRBJ2-5; TRBD2 matches 10 bases. With V trimmed by 0 bases and J by 4 bases, 5 bases remained unmatched. Germline values: CDR1 SGHTA, CDR2 FQGNSA. CDR3 length equals 16 residues.